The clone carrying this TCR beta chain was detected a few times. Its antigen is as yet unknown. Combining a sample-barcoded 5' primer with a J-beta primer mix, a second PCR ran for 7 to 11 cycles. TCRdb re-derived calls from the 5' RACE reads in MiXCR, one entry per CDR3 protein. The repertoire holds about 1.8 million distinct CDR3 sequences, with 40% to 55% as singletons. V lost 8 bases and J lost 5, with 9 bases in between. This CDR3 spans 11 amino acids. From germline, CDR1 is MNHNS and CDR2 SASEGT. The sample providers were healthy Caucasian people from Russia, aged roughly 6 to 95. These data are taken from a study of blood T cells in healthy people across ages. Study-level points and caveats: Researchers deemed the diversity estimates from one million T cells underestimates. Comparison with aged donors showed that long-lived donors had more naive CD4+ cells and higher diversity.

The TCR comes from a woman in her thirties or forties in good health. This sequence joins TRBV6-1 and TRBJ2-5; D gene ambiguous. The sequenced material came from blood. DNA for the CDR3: TGTGCCAGCTTTAATTGGGAGACCCAGTACTTC. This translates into CASFNWETQYF.